This entry describes one T cell receptor (beta chain). Its target is unknown. The data were taken from a study of T-cell reconstitution after alpha-beta-depleted transplantation in children. Study-level results: Where alpha-beta T cells came from about two months after transplant was reportedly several hundred expanded graft clones.

The TCRbeta library was prepared with unique molecular identifiers. A single record per CDR3 protein comes from TCRdb applying MiXCR to the PCR reads. The table lists 500,000 to 750,000 distinct CDR3 sequences, about a quarter of them singletons. With 0 bases removed from V and 0 bases from J, the gap between germline ends came to 5 bases. The CDR3 is made up of 14 amino acids. The germline V gene encodes CDR1 SQVTM and CDR2 ANQGSEA. The source is a boy under two years old with Wiskott-Aldrich syndrome, due to receive a stem cell transplant. The chain carries TRBV29-1 and TRBJ1-4; D ambiguous. The sequencing here drew on PBMCs, taken before TCRalphabeta/CD19-depleted stem cell transplant. The CDR3 region is CSVEDRATNEKLFF. The CDR3 DNA sequence: TGCAGCGTTGAAGATCGGGCAACTAATGAAAAACTGTTTTTT.